A selection of T cell receptor beta chains follows, all from one sample in a study of memory B cells and T cells in multiple sclerosis. Some clones are missing from TCRdb's copy, which holds only in-frame ones; the method was immunoSEQ multiplex PCR. This repertoire shows over 35,000 clones, 82% found once; its top ten account for 0.85% to 1.3%. Their antigen targets remain unknown. The source material was PBMCs from blood kept in culture. These receptors were collected from a human donor with multiple sclerosis. Each CDR3 is given with its conserved first and last residue. Each record gives: CDR3 DNA, CDR3 protein, V gene, D gene, clone size, J gene. D genes are given only for firm matches. Clone size appears in some rows only: once, few, many, or a class for an expanded clone.

CDR3nt: TGTGCCAGCAGCCCACTCCTCACAGATACGCAGTATTTT; CDR3aa: CASSPLLTDTQYF; v_gene: TRBV6-5; d_gene: NA; abundance: NA; j_gene: TRBJ2-3
CDR3nt: TGTGCCAGCCGTCCAGAAGTCGGTGAAGCTTTCTTT; CDR3aa: CASRPEVGEAFF; v_gene: TRBV2; d_gene: NA; abundance: once; j_gene: TRBJ1-1
CDR3nt: TGTGCCAGCAGCGTAGTAGCGGGACCAGGGGACACTGAAGCTTTCTTT; CDR3aa: CASSVVAGPGDTEAFF; v_gene: TRBV9; d_gene: NA; abundance: NA; j_gene: TRBJ1-1
CDR3nt: TGTGCCAGCAGCTTGGCCAGGGGTGGGGGCACTGAAGCTTTCTTT; CDR3aa: CASSLARGGGTEAFF; v_gene: TRBV5-4; d_gene: NA; abundance: NA; j_gene: TRBJ1-1
CDR3nt: TGTGCCAGCTCACCCGGGGCTAATGAAAAACTGTTTTTT; CDR3aa: CASSPGANEKLFF; v_gene: TRBV18; d_gene: NA; abundance: NA; j_gene: TRBJ1-4
CDR3nt: TGCAGCGTTACTCAGGTGAACACTGAAGCTTTCTTT; CDR3aa: CSVTQVNTEAFF; v_gene: TRBV29-1; d_gene: NA; abundance: NA; j_gene: TRBJ1-1
CDR3nt: TGTGCCAGCAGCTTTAGCGGGGGGGATGAGCAGTTCTTC; CDR3aa: CASSFSGGDEQFF; v_gene: TRBV7-8; d_gene: TRBD2; abundance: NA; j_gene: TRBJ2-1
CDR3nt: TGCGCCAGCAGCTTGGTTCAGAGGACTGAAGCTTTCTTT; CDR3aa: CASSLVQRTEAFF; v_gene: TRBV5-1; d_gene: NA; abundance: NA; j_gene: TRBJ1-1
CDR3nt: TGTGCCAGCAGCTCGACAGGGACTAACTATGGCTACACCTTC; CDR3aa: CASSSTGTNYGYTF; v_gene: TRBV28; d_gene: TRBD1; abundance: NA; j_gene: TRBJ1-2
CDR3nt: TGTGCCAGCAGTCCCGGACTAGGACGCGAGCAGTACTTC; CDR3aa: CASSPGLGREQYF; v_gene: TRBV6-5; d_gene: TRBD2; abundance: once; j_gene: TRBJ2-7
CDR3nt: TGTGCCAGTAGTATAATATCGAGTCAGCCCCAGCATTTT; CDR3aa: CASSIISSQPQHF; v_gene: TRBV19; d_gene: NA; abundance: NA; j_gene: TRBJ1-5
CDR3nt: TGCAGCGTTGAAGTGGAAGATACGCAGTATTTT; CDR3aa: CSVEVEDTQYF; v_gene: TRBV29-1; d_gene: NA; abundance: NA; j_gene: TRBJ2-3
CDR3nt: TGTGCCAGCAGCCGACTAGCGGGGGATTCCGGGGAGCTGTTTTTT; CDR3aa: CASSRLAGDSGELFF; v_gene: TRBV11-2; d_gene: TRBD2; abundance: NA; j_gene: TRBJ2-2
CDR3nt: TGTGCCAGCAGCTTGGGGGCAACTGAAGCTTTCTTT; CDR3aa: CASSLGATEAFF; v_gene: TRBV7-9; d_gene: NA; abundance: NA; j_gene: TRBJ1-1
CDR3nt: TGTGCCATCAGTGGGTCGTCGCGAGGGGCCAACGTCCTGACTTTC; CDR3aa: CAISGSSRGANVLTF; v_gene: TRBV10-3; d_gene: NA; abundance: NA; j_gene: TRBJ2-6
CDR3nt: TGTGCCAGTAGTGACTTAGGGGAGACCCAGTACTTC; CDR3aa: CASSDLGETQYF; v_gene: TRBV19; d_gene: NA; abundance: few; j_gene: TRBJ2-5
CDR3nt: TGTGCCAGCAGCGTAGAACAGGGGGCGCGCTCTGGGGCCAACGTCCTGACTTTC; CDR3aa: CASSVEQGARSGANVLTF; v_gene: TRBV9; d_gene: TRBD1; abundance: NA; j_gene: TRBJ2-6
CDR3nt: TGCGCCAGCAGCCAAGAGTACGCGGGGGGGGCAGATACGCAGTATTTT; CDR3aa: CASSQEYAGGADTQYF; v_gene: TRBV4-3; d_gene: TRBD2; abundance: NA; j_gene: TRBJ2-3
CDR3nt: TGTGCCAGCATAGGGACAGGGGCCTACGAGCAGTACTTC; CDR3aa: CASIGTGAYEQYF; v_gene: TRBV6-1; d_gene: TRBD1; abundance: NA; j_gene: TRBJ2-7
CDR3nt: TGTGCCAGTAGTATTCGGGGTGGGACTGAAGCTTTCTTT; CDR3aa: CASSIRGGTEAFF; v_gene: TRBV19; d_gene: NA; abundance: NA; j_gene: TRBJ1-1
CDR3nt: TGCAGCGGCCGAAGTACTGAAGCTTTCTTT; CDR3aa: CSGRSTEAFF; v_gene: TRBV29-1; d_gene: NA; abundance: NA; j_gene: TRBJ1-1
CDR3nt: TGTGCCAGTAGTATAGACCCCGGGACAAAATACAATGAGCAGTTCTTC; CDR3aa: CASSIDPGTKYNEQFF; v_gene: TRBV19; d_gene: NA; abundance: NA; j_gene: TRBJ2-1
CDR3nt: TGCAGCGTTGCGCGGGACCCTAGACCGCCCACTGAAGCTTTCTTT; CDR3aa: CSVARDPRPPTEAFF; v_gene: TRBV29-1; d_gene: NA; abundance: NA; j_gene: TRBJ1-1
CDR3nt: TGTGCCAGTAGTCTTACCCGGACTAGCGGGACCTACGAGCAGTACTTC; CDR3aa: CASSLTRTSGTYEQYF; v_gene: TRBV19; d_gene: TRBD2; abundance: NA; j_gene: TRBJ2-7
CDR3nt: TGTGCCAGCAGTTACCCACCGAGGCCAGAGAACACTGAAGCTTTCTTT; CDR3aa: CASSYPPRPENTEAFF; v_gene: TRBV6-6; d_gene: NA; abundance: few; j_gene: TRBJ1-1
CDR3nt: TGCGCCAGCAGCGTGATGAGCTCCTACAATGAGCAGTTCTTC; CDR3aa: CASSVMSSYNEQFF; v_gene: TRBV5-1; d_gene: NA; abundance: NA; j_gene: TRBJ2-1
CDR3nt: TGTGCCACCCCACTTCGATCGGACCAGAGTGAAGCTTTCTTT; CDR3aa: CATPLRSDQSEAFF; v_gene: TRBV7-2; d_gene: NA; abundance: NA; j_gene: TRBJ1-1
CDR3nt: TGTGCCTGGACTAGACAGGATTCCTACGAGCAGTACTTC; CDR3aa: CAWTRQDSYEQYF; v_gene: TRBV30; d_gene: NA; abundance: NA; j_gene: TRBJ2-7
CDR3nt: TGCGCCAGCAGCTCCCAAGAGACCCAGTACTTC; CDR3aa: CASSSQETQYF; v_gene: TRBV5-1; d_gene: NA; abundance: NA; j_gene: TRBJ2-5
CDR3nt: TGTGCCAGCAGACCCCCAGGTGGTGGGGCCTACGAGCAGTACTTC; CDR3aa: CASRPPGGGAYEQYF; v_gene: TRBV2; d_gene: NA; abundance: NA; j_gene: TRBJ2-7
CDR3nt: TGTGCCAGCGGACCGGGGGCGGATGAAAAACTGTTTTTT; CDR3aa: CASGPGADEKLFF; v_gene: TRBV6-5; d_gene: NA; abundance: NA; j_gene: TRBJ1-4
CDR3nt: TGTGCCAGCAGCCCCCGCAGCGGGGGGGCCACAGATACGCAGTATTTT; CDR3aa: CASSPRSGGATDTQYF; v_gene: TRBV7-2; d_gene: TRBD2; abundance: NA; j_gene: TRBJ2-3
CDR3nt: TGCGCCAGCAGCTTTAAGGAAGGGTCGAGTAACGAGCAGTACTTC; CDR3aa: CASSFKEGSSNEQYF; v_gene: TRBV5-1; d_gene: NA; abundance: few; j_gene: TRBJ2-7
CDR3nt: TGTGCCAGCAGTCCGAAGACAGGGGCCGAAACCCGGACGCAGTATTTT; CDR3aa: CASSPKTGAETRTQYF; v_gene: TRBV27; d_gene: TRBD1; abundance: NA; j_gene: TRBJ2-3
CDR3nt: TGTACCAGCAGTTACTCGGGAGCGCAAGAGACCCAGTACTTC; CDR3aa: CTSSYSGAQETQYF; v_gene: TRBV6-5; d_gene: NA; abundance: NA; j_gene: TRBJ2-5
CDR3nt: TGCGCCAGCCTTGATCCCCTAGCGGGACAAGAGACCCAGTACTTC; CDR3aa: CASLDPLAGQETQYF; v_gene: TRBV5-1; d_gene: TRBD2; abundance: NA; j_gene: TRBJ2-5
CDR3nt: TGTGCCAGTAGTATTCCGCGTCCCCCGACAGGGTCCTATGGCTACACCTTC; CDR3aa: CASSIPRPPTGSYGYTF; v_gene: TRBV19; d_gene: TRBD1; abundance: few; j_gene: TRBJ1-2
CDR3nt: TGTGCCAGCAGCTTAGGGACAGCGCAAGAGACCCAGTACTTC; CDR3aa: CASSLGTAQETQYF; v_gene: TRBV7-9; d_gene: NA; abundance: NA; j_gene: TRBJ2-5
CDR3nt: TGTGCCAGCAGTTTAACGGGTATGAACACTGAAGCTTTCTTT; CDR3aa: CASSLTGMNTEAFF; v_gene: TRBV27; d_gene: NA; abundance: NA; j_gene: TRBJ1-1
CDR3nt: TGTGCCAGCAGCCCCAAGGGCCCAGATACGCAGTATTTT; CDR3aa: CASSPKGPDTQYF; v_gene: TRBV7-9; d_gene: NA; abundance: NA; j_gene: TRBJ2-3
CDR3nt: TGTGCCAGCAGTTATCGGCAGGGGGTACTGTTTTTT; CDR3aa: CASSYRQGVLFF; v_gene: TRBV6-5; d_gene: TRBD1; abundance: NA; j_gene: TRBJ1-4
CDR3nt: TGCGCCAGCAGAAGTGGAGTTAACACAGATACGCAGTATTTT; CDR3aa: CASRSGVNTDTQYF; v_gene: TRBV5-1; d_gene: NA; abundance: NA; j_gene: TRBJ2-3
CDR3nt: TGCGCCAGCAGCCAAGTAGGGGGTTATACGCAGTATTTT; CDR3aa: CASSQVGGYTQYF; v_gene: TRBV4-3; d_gene: NA; abundance: NA; j_gene: TRBJ2-3
CDR3nt: TGCGCCAGCAGCTTGGCCGGAAGTAGCCTGAATGAAAAACTGTTTTTT; CDR3aa: CASSLAGSSLNEKLFF; v_gene: TRBV5-1; d_gene: NA; abundance: once; j_gene: TRBJ1-4
CDR3nt: TGTGCCAGCAGCGTCGCCAGGTACACCGGGGAGCTGTTTTTT; CDR3aa: CASSVARYTGELFF; v_gene: TRBV9; d_gene: NA; abundance: NA; j_gene: TRBJ2-2
CDR3nt: TGTGCCAGCAGTGCTAATGAAAAACTGTTTTTT; CDR3aa: CASSANEKLFF; v_gene: TRBV2; d_gene: NA; abundance: NA; j_gene: TRBJ1-4
CDR3nt: TGTGCCAGCAGCGGGGGCTTGGGGGAGGGGAACACTGAAGCTTTCTTT; CDR3aa: CASSGGLGEGNTEAFF; v_gene: TRBV7-6; d_gene: NA; abundance: NA; j_gene: TRBJ1-1
CDR3nt: TGCGCCAGCAGCTTGGAGCGCCCTGAAGGGTATGGCTACACCTTC; CDR3aa: CASSLERPEGYGYTF; v_gene: TRBV5-1; d_gene: NA; abundance: NA; j_gene: TRBJ1-2
CDR3nt: TGTGCCAGCAGTCCCGGGGGCGGTCTACGCTACGAGCAGTACTTC; CDR3aa: CASSPGGGLRYEQYF; v_gene: TRBV28; d_gene: NA; abundance: NA; j_gene: TRBJ2-7
CDR3nt: TGCGCCAGCAGCCCCCTAAACGGGAACACTGAAGCTTTCTTT; CDR3aa: CASSPLNGNTEAFF; v_gene: TRBV4-3; d_gene: NA; abundance: NA; j_gene: TRBJ1-1
CDR3nt: TGCAGTGCAGTAGAACAATATGGCTACACCTTC; CDR3aa: CSAVEQYGYTF; v_gene: TRBV20-1; d_gene: NA; abundance: few; j_gene: TRBJ1-2
CDR3nt: TGTGCCACCAGCAGAGATTTCAGGGCACAAGAGACCCAGTACTTC; CDR3aa: CATSRDFRAQETQYF; v_gene: TRBV15; d_gene: NA; abundance: NA; j_gene: TRBJ2-5
CDR3nt: TGTGCCAGCAGCCCAGGGGCTTTCAGGGATGGCTACACCTTC; CDR3aa: CASSPGAFRDGYTF; v_gene: TRBV7-2; d_gene: NA; abundance: NA; j_gene: TRBJ1-2
CDR3nt: TGTGCCTGGAGTGTACGAGGGACTAGTTCAAATGAGCAGTTCTTC; CDR3aa: CAWSVRGTSSNEQFF; v_gene: TRBV30; d_gene: TRBD2; abundance: NA; j_gene: TRBJ2-1
CDR3nt: TGTGCCAGCAGCCCGGGAGGGGGCAGGGACACTGAAGCTTTCTTT; CDR3aa: CASSPGGGRDTEAFF; v_gene: TRBV5-4; d_gene: TRBD1; abundance: NA; j_gene: TRBJ1-1